This T cell receptor (beta chain) was obtained from a study of cytomegalovirus exposure and HLA in healthy donors. Researchers ran the PCR with 60 Vbeta and 13 Jbeta primers. Measured with immunoSEQ multiplex PCR; TCRdb has only the in-frame clones, and not every one. Of some 170,000 clones listed, 70% to 90% were seen once; the top ten hold 0.85%. The ends lost 5 bases at V and 7 bases at J; junction bases unmatched: 5. Germline-derived CDR1 and CDR2 are MNHEY and SVGAGI. The CDR3 totals 13 residues. This sequence originates from a woman aged 25-40 years in good health and CMV-seronegative. V gene TRBV6-5 combines with J gene TRBJ1-2, with 9 bases identical to TRBD1. The sequenced sample consisted of PBMCs. Here the CDR3 reads CASSRQGVAGYTF. The CDR3 nucleotides are TGTGCCAGCAGTCGACAGGGGGTGGCTGGCTACACCTTC.